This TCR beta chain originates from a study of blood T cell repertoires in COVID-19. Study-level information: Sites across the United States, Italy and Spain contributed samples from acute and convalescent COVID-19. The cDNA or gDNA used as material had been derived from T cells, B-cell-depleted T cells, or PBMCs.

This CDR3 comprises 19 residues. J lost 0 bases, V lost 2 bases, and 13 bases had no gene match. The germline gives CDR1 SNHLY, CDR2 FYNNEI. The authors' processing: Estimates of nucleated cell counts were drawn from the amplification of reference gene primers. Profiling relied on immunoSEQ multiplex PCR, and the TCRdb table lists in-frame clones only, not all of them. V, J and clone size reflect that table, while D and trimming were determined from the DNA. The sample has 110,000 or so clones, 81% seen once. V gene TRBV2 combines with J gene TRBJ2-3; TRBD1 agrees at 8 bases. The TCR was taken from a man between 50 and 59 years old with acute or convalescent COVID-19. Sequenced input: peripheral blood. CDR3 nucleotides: TGTGCCAGCAGTGAAAATCGCAGGGGGCGGATAAGGAGCACAGATACGCAGTATTTT. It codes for CASSENRRGRIRSTDTQYF.